This TCR beta chain originates from a study of CD8 T cells in ankylosing spondylitis. Broader study findings: Disease-associated clonotypes exhibited CD8+ identity and were relatively infrequent in peripheral blood. Characteristic, it appeared, of ankylosing spondylitis blood was a TCR beta motif of roughly eight highly homologous variants.

In TCRdb, the 5' RACE reads were re-called with MiXCR into one record per CDR3 protein. The sample holds roughly 120,000 distinct CDR3 sequences, around 15% seen once. V gave up 7 bases and J gave up 5 bases, with 14 bases separating them. Germline CDR1 is MNHEY and CDR2 is SMNVEV (reference sequence). The CDR3 has 13 amino acids. Regarding this clonotype: What it binds is unknown.

V usage is TRBV27 and J usage is TRBJ1-1; D not certain. Sequenced sample: blood, either unsorted or a sorted T cell fraction (not recorded which). The receptor was isolated from a female donor with ankylosing spondylitis or in good health (not recorded which). The CDR3 sequence is CASTQMGRTEAFF. CDR3 bases: TGTGCCAGCACCCAGATGGGTAGAACTGAAGCTTTCTTT.